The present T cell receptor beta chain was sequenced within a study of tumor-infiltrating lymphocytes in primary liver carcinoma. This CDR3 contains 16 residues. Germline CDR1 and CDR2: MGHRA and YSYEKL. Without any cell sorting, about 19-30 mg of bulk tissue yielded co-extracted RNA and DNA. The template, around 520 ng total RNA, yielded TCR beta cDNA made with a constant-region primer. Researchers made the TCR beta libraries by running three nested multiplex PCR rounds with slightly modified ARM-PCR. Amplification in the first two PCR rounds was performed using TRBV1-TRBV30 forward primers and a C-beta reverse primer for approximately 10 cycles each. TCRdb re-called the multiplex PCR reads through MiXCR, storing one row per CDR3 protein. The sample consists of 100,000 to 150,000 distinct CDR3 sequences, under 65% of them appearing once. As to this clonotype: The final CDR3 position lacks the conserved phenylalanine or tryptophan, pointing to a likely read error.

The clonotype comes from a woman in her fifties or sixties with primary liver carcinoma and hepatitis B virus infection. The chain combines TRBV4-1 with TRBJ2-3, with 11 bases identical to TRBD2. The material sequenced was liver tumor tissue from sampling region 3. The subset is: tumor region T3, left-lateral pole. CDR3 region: CASSLGTSGYTDTQYL. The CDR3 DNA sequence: TGTGCCAGCAGCCTTGGGACTAGCGGATACACAGATACGCAGTATTTA.